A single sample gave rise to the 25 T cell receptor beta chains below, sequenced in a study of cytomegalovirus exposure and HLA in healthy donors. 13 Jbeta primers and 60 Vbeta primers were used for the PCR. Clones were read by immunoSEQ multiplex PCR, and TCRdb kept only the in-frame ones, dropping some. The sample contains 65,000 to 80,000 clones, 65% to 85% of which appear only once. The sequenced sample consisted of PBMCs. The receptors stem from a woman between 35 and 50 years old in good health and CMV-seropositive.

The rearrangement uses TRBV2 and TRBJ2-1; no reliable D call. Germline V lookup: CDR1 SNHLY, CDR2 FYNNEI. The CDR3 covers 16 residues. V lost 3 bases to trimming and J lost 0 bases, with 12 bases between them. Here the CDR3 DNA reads TGTGCCAGCAGTGATTTGGCGGTGAGCTCCTACAATGAGCAGTTCTTC. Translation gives CASSDLAVSSYNEQFF.

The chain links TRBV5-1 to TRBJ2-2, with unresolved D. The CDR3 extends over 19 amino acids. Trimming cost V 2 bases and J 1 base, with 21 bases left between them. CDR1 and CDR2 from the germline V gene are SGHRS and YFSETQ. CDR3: CASSFTRAARSMNTGELFF. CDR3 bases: TGCGCCAGCAGCTTTACTCGAGCCGCACGCTCCATGAACACCGGGGAGCTGTTTTTT.

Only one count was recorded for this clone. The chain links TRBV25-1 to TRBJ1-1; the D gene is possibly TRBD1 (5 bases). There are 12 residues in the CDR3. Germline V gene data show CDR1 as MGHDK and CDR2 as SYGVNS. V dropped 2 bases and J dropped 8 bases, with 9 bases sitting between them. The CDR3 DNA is TGTGCCAGCAGTGAAATAGGGGCGGAAGCTTTCTTT. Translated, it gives CASSEIGAEAFF.

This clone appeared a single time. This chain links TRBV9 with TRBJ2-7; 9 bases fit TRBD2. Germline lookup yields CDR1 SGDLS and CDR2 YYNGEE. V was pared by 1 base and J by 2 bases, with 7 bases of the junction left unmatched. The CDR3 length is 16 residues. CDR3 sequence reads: CASSVRPTSGPYEQYF. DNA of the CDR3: TGTGCCAGCAGCGTAAGACCGACTAGCGGACCCTACGAGCAGTACTTC.

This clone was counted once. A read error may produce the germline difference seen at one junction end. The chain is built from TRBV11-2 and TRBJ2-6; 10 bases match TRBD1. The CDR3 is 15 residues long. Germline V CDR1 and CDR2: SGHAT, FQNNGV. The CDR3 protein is CASSLIGQGGNVLTF. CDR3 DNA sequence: TGTGCCAGCAGCTTAATCGGACAGGGGGGCAACGTCCTGACTTTC.

This chain's CDR3 is CASRPNRGRTEAFF. The CDR3 DNA follows: TGTGCCAGCAGACCCAACAGGGGGCGGACTGAAGCTTTCTTT. V is TRBV6-1 and J is TRBJ1-1; TRBD1 agrees at 9 bases. The germline CDR1 and CDR2 sequences are MNHNS and SASEGT. The J segment lost 5 bases and the V segment lost 6 bases, leaving 7 bases of the junction unmatched. The CDR3 contains 14 residues.

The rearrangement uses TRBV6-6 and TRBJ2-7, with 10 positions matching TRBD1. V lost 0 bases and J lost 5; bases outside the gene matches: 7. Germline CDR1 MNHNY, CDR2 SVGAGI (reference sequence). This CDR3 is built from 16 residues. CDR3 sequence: CASSYSRPGQGHEQYF. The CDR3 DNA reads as TGTGCCAGCAGTTACTCTAGACCGGGACAGGGGCACGAGCAGTACTTC.

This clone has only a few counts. CDR3 protein: CASSVAQGTTGELFF. The CDR3 region has the DNA TGTGCCAGCAGCGTAGCGCAGGGTACCACCGGGGAGCTGTTTTTT. The chain recombines TRBV9 with TRBJ2-2, with D tentatively TRBD1 (5 bases). There are 15 residues in the CDR3. Trimming removed 0 bases from V and 4 bases from J, with 10 bases in between. Germline V gives CDR1 SGDLS, CDR2 YYNGEE.

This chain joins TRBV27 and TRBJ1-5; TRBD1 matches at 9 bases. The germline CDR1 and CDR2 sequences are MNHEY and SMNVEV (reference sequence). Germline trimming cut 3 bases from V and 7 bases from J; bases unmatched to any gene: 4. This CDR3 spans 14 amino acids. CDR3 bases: TGTGCCAGCAGTTTCACAGGGGGCGGACAGCCCCAGCATTTT. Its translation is CASSFTGGGQPQHF.

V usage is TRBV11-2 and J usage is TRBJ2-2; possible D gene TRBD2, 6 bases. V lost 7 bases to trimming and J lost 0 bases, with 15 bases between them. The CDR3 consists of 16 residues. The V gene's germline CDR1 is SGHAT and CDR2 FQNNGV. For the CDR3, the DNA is TGTGCCAGCACCCTCCGGGCGGGGCCGAACACCGGGGAGCTGTTTTTT. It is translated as CASTLRAGPNTGELFF.

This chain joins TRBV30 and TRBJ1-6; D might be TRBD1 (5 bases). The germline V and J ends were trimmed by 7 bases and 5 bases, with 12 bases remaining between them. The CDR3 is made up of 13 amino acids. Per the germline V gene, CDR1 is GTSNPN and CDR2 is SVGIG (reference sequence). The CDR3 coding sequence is TGTGCCTCTGACAGAATCGATAATTCACCCCTCCACTTT. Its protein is CASDRIDNSPLHF.

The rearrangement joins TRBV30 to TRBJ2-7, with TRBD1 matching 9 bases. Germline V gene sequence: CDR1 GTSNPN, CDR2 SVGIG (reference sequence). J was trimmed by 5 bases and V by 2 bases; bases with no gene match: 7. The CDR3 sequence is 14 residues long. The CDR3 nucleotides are TGTGCCTGGAGTACAGGACAGGGGTCCAACGAGCAGTACTTC. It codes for CAWSTGQGSNEQYF.

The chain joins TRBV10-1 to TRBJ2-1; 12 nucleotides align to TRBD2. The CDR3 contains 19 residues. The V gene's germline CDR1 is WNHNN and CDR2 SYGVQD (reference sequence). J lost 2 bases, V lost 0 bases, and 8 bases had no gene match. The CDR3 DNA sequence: TGCGCCAGCAGTGAGTCGCCCCCTACTAGCGGGGGGACCTACAATGAGCAGTTCTTC. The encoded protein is CASSESPPTSGGTYNEQFF.

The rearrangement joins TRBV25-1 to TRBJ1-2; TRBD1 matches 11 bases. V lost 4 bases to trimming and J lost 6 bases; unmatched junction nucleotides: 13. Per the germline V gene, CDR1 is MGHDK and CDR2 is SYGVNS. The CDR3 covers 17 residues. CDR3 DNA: TGTGCCAGCAGTGGCTGGGACAGGGGGGATGGGGTAGATGGCTACACCTTC. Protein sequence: CASSGWDRGDGVDGYTF.

The CDR3 nucleotides read TGTGCCAGCAGTTTACACTACTCTGGGGCCAACGTCCTGACTTTC. The encoded protein is CASSLHYSGANVLTF. The chain employs TRBV28 and TRBJ2-6; D gene uncertain. Germline V gives CDR1 MDHEN, CDR2 SYDVKM. The CDR3 extends over 15 amino acids. The V gene lost 2 bases and the J gene lost 0 bases, with 5 bases spanning the gap.

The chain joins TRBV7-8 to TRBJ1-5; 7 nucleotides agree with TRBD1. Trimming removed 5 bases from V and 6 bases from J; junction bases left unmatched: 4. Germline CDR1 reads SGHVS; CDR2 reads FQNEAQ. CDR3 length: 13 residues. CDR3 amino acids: CASSPQGGQPQHF. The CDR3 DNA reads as TGTGCCAGCAGCCCCCAGGGGGGTCAGCCCCAGCATTTT.

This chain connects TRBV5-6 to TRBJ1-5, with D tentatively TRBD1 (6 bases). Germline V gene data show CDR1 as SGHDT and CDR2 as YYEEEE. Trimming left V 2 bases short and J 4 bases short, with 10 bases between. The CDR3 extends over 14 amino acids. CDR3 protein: CASSFQGRNQPQHF. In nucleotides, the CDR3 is TGTGCCAGCAGCTTTCAGGGGCGGAATCAGCCCCAGCATTTT.

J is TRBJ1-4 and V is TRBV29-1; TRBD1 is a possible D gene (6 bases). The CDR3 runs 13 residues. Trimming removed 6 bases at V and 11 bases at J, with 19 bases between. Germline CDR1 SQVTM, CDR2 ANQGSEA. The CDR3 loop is CSVDLRGGGKLFF. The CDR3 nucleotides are TGCAGCGTCGACCTAAGGGGGGGTGGGAAACTGTTTTTT.

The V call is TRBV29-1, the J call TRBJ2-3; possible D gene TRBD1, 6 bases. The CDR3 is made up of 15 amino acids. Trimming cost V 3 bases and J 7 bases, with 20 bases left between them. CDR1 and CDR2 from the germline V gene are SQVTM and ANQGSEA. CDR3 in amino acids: CSVEDSGDAQHTQYF. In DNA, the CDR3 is TGCAGCGTTGAGGATTCAGGGGACGCGCAACATACGCAGTATTTT.

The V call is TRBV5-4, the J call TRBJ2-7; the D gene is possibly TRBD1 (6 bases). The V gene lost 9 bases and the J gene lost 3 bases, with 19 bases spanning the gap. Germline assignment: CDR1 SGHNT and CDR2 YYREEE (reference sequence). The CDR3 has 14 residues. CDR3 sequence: CATKKDSQNYEQYF. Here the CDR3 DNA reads TGTGCCACCAAGAAGGACAGCCAGAACTACGAGCAGTACTTC.

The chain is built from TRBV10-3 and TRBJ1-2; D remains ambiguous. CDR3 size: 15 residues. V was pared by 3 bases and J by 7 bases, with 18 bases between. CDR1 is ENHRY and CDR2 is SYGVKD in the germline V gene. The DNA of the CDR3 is TGTGCCATCAGTGATACGGTTACGAGGGCACTTGGCTACACCTTC. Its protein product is CAISDTVTRALGYTF.

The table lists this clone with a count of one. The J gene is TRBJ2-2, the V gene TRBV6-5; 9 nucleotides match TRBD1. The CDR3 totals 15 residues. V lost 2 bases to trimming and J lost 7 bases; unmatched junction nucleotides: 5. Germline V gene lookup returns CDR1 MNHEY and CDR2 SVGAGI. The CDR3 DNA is TGTGCCAGCAGTTACGGGGACAGGGAAAACGGGGAGCTGTTTTTT. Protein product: CASSYGDRENGELFF.

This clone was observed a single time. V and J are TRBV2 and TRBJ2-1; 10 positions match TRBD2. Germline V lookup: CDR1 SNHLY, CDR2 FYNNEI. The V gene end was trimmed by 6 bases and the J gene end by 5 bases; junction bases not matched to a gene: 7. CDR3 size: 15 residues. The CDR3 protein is CASRYSTSGNNEQFF. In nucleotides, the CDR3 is TGTGCCAGCAGATACTCAACTAGCGGGAACAATGAGCAGTTCTTC.

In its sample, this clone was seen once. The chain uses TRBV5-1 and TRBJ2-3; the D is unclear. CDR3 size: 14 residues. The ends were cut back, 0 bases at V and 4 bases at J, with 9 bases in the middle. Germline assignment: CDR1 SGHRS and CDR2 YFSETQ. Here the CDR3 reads CASSLDTTADTQYF. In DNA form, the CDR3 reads TGCGCCAGCAGCTTGGATACTACGGCAGATACGCAGTATTTT.

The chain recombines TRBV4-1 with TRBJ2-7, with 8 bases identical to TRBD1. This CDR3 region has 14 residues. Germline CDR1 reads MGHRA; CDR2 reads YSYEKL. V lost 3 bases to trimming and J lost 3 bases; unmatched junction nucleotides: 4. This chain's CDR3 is CASSQMTGVYEQYF. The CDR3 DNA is TGCGCCAGCAGCCAGATGACAGGGGTCTACGAGCAGTACTTC.